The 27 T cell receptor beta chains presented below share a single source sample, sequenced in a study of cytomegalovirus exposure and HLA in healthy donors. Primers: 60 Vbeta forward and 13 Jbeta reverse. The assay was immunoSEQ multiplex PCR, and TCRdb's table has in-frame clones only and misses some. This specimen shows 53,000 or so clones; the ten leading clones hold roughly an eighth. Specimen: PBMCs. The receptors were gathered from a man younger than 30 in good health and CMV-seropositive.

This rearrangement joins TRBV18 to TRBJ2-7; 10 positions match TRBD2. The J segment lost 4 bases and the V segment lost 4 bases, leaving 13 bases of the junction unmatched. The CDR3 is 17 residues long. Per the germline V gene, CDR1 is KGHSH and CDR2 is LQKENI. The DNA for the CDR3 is TGTGCCAGCTCACAAGCAGAAGCGGGAGGGCTTGGGTACGAGCAGTACTTC. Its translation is CASSQAEAGGLGYEQYF.

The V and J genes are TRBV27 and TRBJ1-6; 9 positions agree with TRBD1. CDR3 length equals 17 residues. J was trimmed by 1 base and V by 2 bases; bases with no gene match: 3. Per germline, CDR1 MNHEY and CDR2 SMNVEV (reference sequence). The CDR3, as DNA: TGTGCCAGCAGTTTAACAGGGGGCAAATCCTATAATTCACCCCTCCACTTT. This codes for CASSLTGGKSYNSPLHF.

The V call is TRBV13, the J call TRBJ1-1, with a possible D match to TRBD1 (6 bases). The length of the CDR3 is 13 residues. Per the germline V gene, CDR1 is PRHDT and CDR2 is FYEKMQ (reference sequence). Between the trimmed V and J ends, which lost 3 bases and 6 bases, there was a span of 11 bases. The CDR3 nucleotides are TGTGCCAGCAGCTTCGCAGGGGCCCCTGAAGCTTTCTTT. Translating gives CASSFAGAPEAFF.

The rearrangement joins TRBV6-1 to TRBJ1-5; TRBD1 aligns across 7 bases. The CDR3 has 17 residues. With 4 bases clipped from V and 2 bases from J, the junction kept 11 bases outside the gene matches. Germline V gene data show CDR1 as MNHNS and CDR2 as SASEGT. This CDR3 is CASSGGQFRYGNQPQHF. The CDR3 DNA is TGTGCCAGCAGTGGGGGACAGTTCAGGTATGGCAATCAGCCCCAGCATTTT.

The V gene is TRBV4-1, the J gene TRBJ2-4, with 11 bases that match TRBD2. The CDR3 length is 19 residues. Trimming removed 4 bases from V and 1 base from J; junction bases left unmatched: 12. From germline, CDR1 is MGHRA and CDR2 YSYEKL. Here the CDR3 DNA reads TGCGCCAGCAGCCCCCTTACTAGCGGGAGTGCGGGTGCCAAAAACATTCAGTACTTC. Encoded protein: CASSPLTSGSAGAKNIQYF.

Here the CDR3 DNA reads TGTGCCAGCAGCTTGGGAATCGGGACAGAAGCTTTCTTT. This gives the protein CASSLGIGTEAFF. The chain has TRBV5-4 and TRBJ1-1, with D possibly matching TRBD1 (6 bases). V shed 0 bases and J shed 8 bases, with 11 bases lying between them. The CDR3 is 13 residues long. Germline assignment: CDR1 SGHNT and CDR2 YYREEE (reference sequence).

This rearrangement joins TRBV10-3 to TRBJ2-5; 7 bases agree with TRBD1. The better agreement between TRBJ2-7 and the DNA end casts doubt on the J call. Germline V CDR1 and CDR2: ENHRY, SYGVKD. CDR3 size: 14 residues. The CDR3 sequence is CAISDSTGIYEQYF. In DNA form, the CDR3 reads TGTGCCATCAGTGACTCGACAGGGATCTACGAGCAGTACTTC.

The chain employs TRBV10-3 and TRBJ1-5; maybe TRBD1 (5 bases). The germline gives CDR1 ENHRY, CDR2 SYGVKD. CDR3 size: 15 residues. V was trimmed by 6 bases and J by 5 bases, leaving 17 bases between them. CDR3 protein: CAIRLRDSVDQPQHF. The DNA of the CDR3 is TGTGCCATCAGGCTCAGGGATTCGGTAGATCAGCCCCAGCATTTT.

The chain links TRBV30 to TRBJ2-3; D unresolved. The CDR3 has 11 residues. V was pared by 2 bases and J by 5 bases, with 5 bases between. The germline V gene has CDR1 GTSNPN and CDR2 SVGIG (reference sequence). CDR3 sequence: CAWSSRDTQYF. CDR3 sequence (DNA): TGTGCCTGGAGTTCTCGAGATACGCAGTATTTT.

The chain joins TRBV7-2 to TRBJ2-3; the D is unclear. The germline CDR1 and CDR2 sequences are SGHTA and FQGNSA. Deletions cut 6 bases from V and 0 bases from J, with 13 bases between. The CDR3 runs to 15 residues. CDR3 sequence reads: CASRPIITSTDTQYF. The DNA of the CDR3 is TGTGCCAGCAGACCAATAATCACTAGCACAGATACGCAGTATTTT.

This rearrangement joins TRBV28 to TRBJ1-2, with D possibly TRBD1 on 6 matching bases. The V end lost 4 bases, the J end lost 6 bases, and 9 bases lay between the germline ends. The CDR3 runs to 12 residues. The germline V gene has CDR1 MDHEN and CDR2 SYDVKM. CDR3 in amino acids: CASSSGQNGYTF. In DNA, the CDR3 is TGTGCCAGCAGTTCCGGACAGAATGGCTACACCTTC.

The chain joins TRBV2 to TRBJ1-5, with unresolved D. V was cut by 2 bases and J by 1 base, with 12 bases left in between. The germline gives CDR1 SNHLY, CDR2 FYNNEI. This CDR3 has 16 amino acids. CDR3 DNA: TGTGCCAGCAGTGAACGGTTGGCGGGAAGCAATCAGCCCCAGCATTTT. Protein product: CASSERLAGSNQPQHF.

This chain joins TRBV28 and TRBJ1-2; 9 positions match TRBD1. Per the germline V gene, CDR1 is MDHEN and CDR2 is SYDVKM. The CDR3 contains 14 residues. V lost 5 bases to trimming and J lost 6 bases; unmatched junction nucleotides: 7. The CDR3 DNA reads TGTGCCAGCAGTCCACCCGACAGGGGGAATGGCTACACCTTC. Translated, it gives CASSPPDRGNGYTF.

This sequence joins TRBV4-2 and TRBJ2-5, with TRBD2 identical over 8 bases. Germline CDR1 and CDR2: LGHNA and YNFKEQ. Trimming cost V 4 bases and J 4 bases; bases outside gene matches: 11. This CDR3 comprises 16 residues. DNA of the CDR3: TGTGCCAGCAGCCCCCGGGGAACTAGCGGCTCAGAGACCCAGTACTTC. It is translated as CASSPRGTSGSETQYF.

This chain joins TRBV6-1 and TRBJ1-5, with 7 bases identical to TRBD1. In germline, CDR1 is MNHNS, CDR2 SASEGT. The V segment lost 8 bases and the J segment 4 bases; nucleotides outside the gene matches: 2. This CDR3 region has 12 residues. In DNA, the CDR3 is TGTGCCAGCGTACAGGGGAATCAGCCCCAGCATTTT. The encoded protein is CASVQGNQPQHF.

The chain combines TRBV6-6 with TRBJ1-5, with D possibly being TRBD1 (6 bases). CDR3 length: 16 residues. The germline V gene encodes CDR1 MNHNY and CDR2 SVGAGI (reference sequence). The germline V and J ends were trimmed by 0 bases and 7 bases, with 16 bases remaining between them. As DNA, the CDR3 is TGTGCCAGCAGTTACTCTGGGGGGGCGAGGGGCCAGCCCCAGCATTTT. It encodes CASSYSGGARGQPQHF.

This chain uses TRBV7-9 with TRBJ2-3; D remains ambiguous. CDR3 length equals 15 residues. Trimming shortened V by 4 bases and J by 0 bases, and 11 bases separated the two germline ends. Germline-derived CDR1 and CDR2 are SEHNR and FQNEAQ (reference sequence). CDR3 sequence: CASSSPVTSTDTQYF. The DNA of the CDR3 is TGTGCCAGCAGCTCTCCAGTGACTAGCACAGATACGCAGTATTTT.

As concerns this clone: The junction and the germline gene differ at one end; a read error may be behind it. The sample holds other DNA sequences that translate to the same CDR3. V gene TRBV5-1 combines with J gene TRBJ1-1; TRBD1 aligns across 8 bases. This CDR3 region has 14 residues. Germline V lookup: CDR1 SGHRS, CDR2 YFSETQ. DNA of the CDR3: TGCGCCAGCAGCCCCAGGGGGCTGGGCACTGAGGCTTTCTTT. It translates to CASSPRGLGTEAFF.

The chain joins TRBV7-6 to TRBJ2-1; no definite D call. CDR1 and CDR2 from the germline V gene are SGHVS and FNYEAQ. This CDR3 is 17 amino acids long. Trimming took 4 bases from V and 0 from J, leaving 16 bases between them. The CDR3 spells CASSSVTSFGSYNEQFF. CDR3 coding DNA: TGTGCCAGCAGCTCCGTTACTTCCTTTGGCTCCTACAATGAGCAGTTCTTC.

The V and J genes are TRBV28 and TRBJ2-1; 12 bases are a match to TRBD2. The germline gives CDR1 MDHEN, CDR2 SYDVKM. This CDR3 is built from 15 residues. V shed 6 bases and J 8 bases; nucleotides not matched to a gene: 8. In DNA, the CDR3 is TGTGCCAGCAGGAGACTAGCGGGAGATGGAGATGAGCAGTTCTTC. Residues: CASRRLAGDGDEQFF.

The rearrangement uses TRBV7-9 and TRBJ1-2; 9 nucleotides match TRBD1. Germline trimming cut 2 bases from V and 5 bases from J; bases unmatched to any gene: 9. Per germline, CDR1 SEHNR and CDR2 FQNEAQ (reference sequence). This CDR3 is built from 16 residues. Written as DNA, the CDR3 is TGTGCCAGCAGCTTATCCGCCGGGACAGGGCAATATGGCTACACCTTC. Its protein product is CASSLSAGTGQYGYTF. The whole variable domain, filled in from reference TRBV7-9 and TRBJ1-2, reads DTGVSQNPRHKITKRGQNVTFRCDPISEHNRLYWYRQTLGQGPEFLTYFQNEAQLEKSRLLSDRFSAERPKGSFSTLEIQRTEQGDSAMYLCASSLSAGTGQYGYTFGSGTRLTVV.

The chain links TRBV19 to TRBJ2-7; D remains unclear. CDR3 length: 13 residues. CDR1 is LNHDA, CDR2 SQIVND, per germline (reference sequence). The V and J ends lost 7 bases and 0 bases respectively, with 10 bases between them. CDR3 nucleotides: TGTGCCAGTACCCCGACTGCCTCCTACGAGCAGTACTTC. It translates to CASTPTASYEQYF.

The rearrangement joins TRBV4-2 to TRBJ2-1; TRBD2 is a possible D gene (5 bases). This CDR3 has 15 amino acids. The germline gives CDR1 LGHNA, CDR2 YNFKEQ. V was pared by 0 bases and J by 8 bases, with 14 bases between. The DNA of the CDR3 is TGTGCCAGCAGCCAAGACGGGGTTGAAGACGATGAGCAGTTCTTC. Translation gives CASSQDGVEDDEQFF.

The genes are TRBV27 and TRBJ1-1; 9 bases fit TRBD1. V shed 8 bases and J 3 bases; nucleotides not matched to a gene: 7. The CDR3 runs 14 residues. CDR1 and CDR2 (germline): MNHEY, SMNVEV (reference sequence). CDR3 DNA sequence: TGTGCCAGCGGCCCACAGGGGGCCTACACTGAAGCTTTCTTT. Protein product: CASGPQGAYTEAFF.

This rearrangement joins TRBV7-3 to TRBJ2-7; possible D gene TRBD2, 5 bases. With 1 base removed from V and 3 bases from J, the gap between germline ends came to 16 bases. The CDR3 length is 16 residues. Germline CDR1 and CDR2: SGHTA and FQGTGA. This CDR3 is CASSLIGTSSFYEQYF. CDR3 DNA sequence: TGTGCCAGCAGCTTAATAGGTACTAGTTCATTCTACGAGCAGTACTTC. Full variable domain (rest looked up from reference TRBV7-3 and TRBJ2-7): GAGVSQTPSNKVTEKGKYVELRCDPISGHTALYWYRQSLGQGPEFLIYFQGTGAADDSGLPNDRFFAVRPEGSVSTLKIQRTERGDSAVYLCASSLIGTSSFYEQYFGPGTRLTVT.

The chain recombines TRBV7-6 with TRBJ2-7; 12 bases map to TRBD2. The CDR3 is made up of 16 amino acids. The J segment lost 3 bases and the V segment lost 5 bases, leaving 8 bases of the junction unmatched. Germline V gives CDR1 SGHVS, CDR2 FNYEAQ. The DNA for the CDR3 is TGTGCCAGCAGCGGTTCCAAGGGACTAGCGGGCTACGAGCAGTACTTC. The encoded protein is CASSGSKGLAGYEQYF.

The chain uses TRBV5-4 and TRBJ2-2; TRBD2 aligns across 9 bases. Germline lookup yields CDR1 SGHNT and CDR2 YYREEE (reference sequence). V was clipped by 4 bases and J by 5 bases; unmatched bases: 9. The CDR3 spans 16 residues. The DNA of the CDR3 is TGTGCCAGCAGCGGGGGAAGCGGGAGGCGGACCGGGGAGCTGTTTTTT. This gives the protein CASSGGSGRRTGELFF.